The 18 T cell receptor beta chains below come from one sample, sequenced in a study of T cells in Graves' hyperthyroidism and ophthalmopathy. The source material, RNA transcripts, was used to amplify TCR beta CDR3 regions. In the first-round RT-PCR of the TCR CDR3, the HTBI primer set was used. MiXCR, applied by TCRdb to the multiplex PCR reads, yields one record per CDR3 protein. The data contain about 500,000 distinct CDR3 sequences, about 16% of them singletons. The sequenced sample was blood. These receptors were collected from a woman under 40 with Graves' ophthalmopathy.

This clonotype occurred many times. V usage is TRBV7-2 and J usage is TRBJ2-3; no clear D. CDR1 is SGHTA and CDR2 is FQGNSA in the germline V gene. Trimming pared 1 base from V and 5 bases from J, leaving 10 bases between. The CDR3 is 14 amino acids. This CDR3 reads CASSLDRAGDTQYF. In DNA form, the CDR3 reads TGTGCCAGCAGCTTAGATCGCGCAGGAGATACGCAGTATTTT.

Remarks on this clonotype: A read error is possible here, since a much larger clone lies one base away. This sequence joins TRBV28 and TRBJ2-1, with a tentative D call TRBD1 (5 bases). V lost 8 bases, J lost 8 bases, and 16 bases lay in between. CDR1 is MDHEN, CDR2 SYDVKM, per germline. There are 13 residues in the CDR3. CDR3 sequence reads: CASWGLSVYEQFF. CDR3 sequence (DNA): TGTGCCAGCTGGGGCCTCTCCGTCTATGAGCAGTTCTTC. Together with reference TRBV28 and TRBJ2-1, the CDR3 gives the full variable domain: DVKVTQSSRYLVKRTGEKVFLECVQDMDHENMFWYRQDPGLGLRLIYFSYDVKMKEKGDIPEGYSVSREKKERFSLILESASTNQTSMYLCASWGLSVYEQFFGPGTRLTVL.

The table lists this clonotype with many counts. The CDR3 bases are TGCAGTGCAAACAGGGGAAGTGGCACTGAAGCTTTCTTT. Its translation: CSANRGSGTEAFF. The chain carries TRBV20-1 and TRBJ1-1, with 7 positions matching TRBD1. Trimming took 6 bases from V and 4 from J; bases not matched to a gene: 8. Germline V gene data show CDR1 as DFQATT and CDR2 as SNEGSKA (reference sequence). This CDR3 region has 13 residues.

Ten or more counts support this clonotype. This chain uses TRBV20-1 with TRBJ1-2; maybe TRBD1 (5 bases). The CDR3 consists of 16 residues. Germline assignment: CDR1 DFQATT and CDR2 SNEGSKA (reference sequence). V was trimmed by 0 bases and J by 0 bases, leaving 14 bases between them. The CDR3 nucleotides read TGCAGTGCTAGAGATATAATGCAGGGTACTAACTATGGCTACACCTTC. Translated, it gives CSARDIMQGTNYGYTF.

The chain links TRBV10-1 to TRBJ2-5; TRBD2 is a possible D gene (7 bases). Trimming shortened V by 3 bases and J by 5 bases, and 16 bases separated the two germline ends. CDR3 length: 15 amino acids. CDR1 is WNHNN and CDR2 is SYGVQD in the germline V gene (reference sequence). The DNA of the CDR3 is TGCGCCAGCAGTGAAAGGTCGGGGGGCCGGGAGACCCAGTACTTC. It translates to CASSERSGGRETQYF.

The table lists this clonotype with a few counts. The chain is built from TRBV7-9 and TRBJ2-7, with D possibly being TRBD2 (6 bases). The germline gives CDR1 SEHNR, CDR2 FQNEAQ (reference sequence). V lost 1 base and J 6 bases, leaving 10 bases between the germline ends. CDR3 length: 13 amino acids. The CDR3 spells CASSLGGGIEQYF. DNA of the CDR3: TGTGCCAGCAGCTTAGGGGGCGGGATCGAGCAGTACTTC. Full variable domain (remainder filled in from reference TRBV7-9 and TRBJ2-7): DTGVSQNPRHKITKRGQNVTFRCDPISEHNRLYWYRQTLGQGPEFLTYFQNEAQLEKSRLLSDRFSAERPKGSFSTLEIQRTEQGDSAMYLCASSLGGGIEQYFGPGTRLTVT.

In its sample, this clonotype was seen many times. The CDR3 DNA follows: TGTGCCAGCGGCGGGACAGGGGGCGGAGGGCAGTACTTC. As protein: CASGGTGGGGQYF. The rearrangement joins TRBV2 to TRBJ2-7; 12 positions agree with TRBD1. The CDR3 is 13 amino acids. V lost 8 bases to trimming and J lost 9 bases; unmatched junction nucleotides: 8. Looked up from germline, CDR1 is SNHLY and CDR2 is FYNNEI.

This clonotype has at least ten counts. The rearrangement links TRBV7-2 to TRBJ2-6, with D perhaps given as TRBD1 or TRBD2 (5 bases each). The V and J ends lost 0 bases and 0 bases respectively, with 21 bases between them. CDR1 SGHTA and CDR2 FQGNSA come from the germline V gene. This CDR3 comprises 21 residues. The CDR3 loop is CASSLASGRGSTSSGANVLTF. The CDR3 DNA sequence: TGTGCCAGCAGCTTAGCCTCGGGGCGAGGGTCCACTTCCTCTGGGGCCAACGTCCTGACTTTC.

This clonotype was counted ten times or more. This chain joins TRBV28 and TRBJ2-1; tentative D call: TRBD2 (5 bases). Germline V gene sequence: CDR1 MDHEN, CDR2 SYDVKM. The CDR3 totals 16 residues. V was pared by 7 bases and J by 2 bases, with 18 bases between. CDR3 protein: CASTLLGGSTYNEQFF. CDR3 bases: TGTGCCAGCACCTTATTGGGTGGGAGCACCTACAATGAGCAGTTCTTC.

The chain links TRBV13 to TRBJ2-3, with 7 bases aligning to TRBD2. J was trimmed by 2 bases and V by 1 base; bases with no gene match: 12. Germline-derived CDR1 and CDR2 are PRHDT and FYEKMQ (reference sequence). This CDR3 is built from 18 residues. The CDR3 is CASSLVEGGPRPTDTQYF. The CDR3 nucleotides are TGTGCCAGCAGCTTAGTGGAGGGAGGGCCCCGCCCCACAGATACGCAGTATTTT.

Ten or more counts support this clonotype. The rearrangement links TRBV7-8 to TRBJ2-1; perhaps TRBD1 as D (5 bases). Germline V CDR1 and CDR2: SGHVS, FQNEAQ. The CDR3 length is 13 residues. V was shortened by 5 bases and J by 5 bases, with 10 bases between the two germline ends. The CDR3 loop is CASSVQVDNEQFF. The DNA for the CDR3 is TGTGCCAGCAGCGTACAGGTGGACAATGAGCAGTTCTTC. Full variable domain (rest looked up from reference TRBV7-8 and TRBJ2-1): GAGVSQSPRYKVAKRGQDVALRCDPISGHVSLFWYQQALGQGPEFLTYFQNEAQLDKSGLPSDRFFAERPEGSVSTLKIQRTQQEDSAVYLCASSVQVDNEQFFGPGTRLTVL.

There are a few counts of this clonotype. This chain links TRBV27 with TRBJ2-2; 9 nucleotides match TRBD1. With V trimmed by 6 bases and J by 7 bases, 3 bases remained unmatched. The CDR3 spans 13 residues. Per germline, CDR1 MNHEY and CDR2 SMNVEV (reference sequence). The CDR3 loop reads CASRGTGSGELFF. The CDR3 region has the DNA TGTGCCAGCAGAGGGACAGGGAGCGGGGAGCTGTTTTTT.

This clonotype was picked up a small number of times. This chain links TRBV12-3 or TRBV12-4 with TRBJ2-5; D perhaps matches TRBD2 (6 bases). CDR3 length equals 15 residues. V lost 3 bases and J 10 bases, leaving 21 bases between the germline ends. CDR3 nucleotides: TGTGCCAGCAGTTTTTCCGGGACTCCCTACGGGGACCAGTACTTC. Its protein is CASSFSGTPYGDQYF.

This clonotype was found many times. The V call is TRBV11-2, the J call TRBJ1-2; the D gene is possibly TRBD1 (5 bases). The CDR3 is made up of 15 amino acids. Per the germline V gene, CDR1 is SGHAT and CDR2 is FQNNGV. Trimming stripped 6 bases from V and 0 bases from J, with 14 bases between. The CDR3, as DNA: TGTGCCAGCAGTTGGGGCAGCGGATCTAACTATGGCTACACCTTC. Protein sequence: CASSWGSGSNYGYTF.

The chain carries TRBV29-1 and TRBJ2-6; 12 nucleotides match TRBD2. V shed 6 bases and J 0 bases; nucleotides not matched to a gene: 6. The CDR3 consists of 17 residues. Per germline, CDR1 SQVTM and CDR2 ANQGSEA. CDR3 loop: CSVPRTSGVSGANVLTF. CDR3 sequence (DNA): TGCAGCGTACCTCGGACTAGCGGGGTCTCTGGGGCCAACGTCCTGACTTTC.

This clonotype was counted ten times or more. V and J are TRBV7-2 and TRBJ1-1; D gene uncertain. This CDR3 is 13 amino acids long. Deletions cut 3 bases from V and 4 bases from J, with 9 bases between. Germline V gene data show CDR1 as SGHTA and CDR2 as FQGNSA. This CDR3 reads CASSFGYRTEAFF. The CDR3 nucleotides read TGTGCCAGCAGCTTCGGGTATCGCACTGAAGCTTTCTTT.

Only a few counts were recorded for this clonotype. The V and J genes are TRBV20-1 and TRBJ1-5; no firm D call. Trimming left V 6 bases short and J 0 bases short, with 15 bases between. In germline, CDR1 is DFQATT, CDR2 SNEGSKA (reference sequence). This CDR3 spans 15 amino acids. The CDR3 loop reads CSAIGLVPSNQPQHF. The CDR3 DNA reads TGCAGTGCCATAGGGTTGGTCCCTAGCAATCAGCCCCAGCATTTT.

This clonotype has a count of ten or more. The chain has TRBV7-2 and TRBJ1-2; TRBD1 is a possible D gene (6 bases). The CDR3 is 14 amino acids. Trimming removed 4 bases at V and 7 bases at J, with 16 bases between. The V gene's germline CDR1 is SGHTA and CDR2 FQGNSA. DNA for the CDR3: TGTGCCAGCAGCTGGGAAGGGGGGCGGACTGGCTACACCTTC. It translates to CASSWEGGRTGYTF. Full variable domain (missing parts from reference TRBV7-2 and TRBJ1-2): GAGVSQSPSNKVTEKGKDVELRCDPISGHTALYWYRQSLGQGLEFLIYFQGNSAPDKSGLPSDRFSAERTGGSVSTLTIQRTQQEDSAVYLCASSWEGGRTGYTFGSGTRLTVV.